These T cell receptor beta chains were read from a single sample in a study of T cells in Graves' hyperthyroidism and ophthalmopathy. MiXCR, run by TCRdb on the multiplex PCR reads, gives a single entry per CDR3 protein. Altogether over 250,000 distinct CDR3 sequences are present, less than 30% being singletons, with the ten largest covering around 28%. The source material was blood. These receptors all come from a man in his forties with Graves' hyperthyroidism that later progressed to Graves' ophthalmopathy. The conserved cysteine and the conserved F or W are not part of the CDR3 here.

J: TRBJ2-7; V: TRBV15; CDR3: ATSREPGLGYYEQY
J: TRBJ1-2; V: TRBV12-3/TRBV12-4; CDR3: ASSSEGRRGDYGYT
J: TRBJ2-7; V: TRBV29-1; CDR3: SVELASGYEQY
J: TRBJ2-7; V: TRBV6-2/TRBV6-3; CDR3: ASRSGSVLDEQY
J: TRBJ2-7; V: TRBV29-1; CDR3: SASSGVSSYEQY
J: TRBJ2-7; V: TRBV5-1; CDR3: ASSWGMGAEQY
J: TRBJ1-3; V: TRBV6-1; CDR3: ASSDRDIAGNTIY
J: TRBJ1-2; V: TRBV2; CDR3: ASSDNWSGYT
J: TRBJ2-6; V: TRBV29-1; CDR3: SVGILGANVLT
J: TRBJ2-2; V: TRBV11-2; CDR3: ASSYRGVNTGELF
J: TRBJ2-7; V: TRBV6-1; CDR3: ASRADSNEQY
J: TRBJ2-7; V: TRBV14; CDR3: ASSQDIGRRLQEQY
J: TRBJ2-7; V: TRBV5-1; CDR3: ASSLGLLSYEQY
J: TRBJ2-5; V: TRBV19; CDR3: ASSTTSRGGQETQY
J: TRBJ2-5; V: TRBV7-3; CDR3: ASSLGARETQY
J: TRBJ2-7; V: TRBV2; CDR3: ASSEGGTGLYEQY
J: TRBJ1-2; V: TRBV5-8; CDR3: ASSSGDRVFGYGYT
J: TRBJ2-7; V: TRBV20-1; CDR3: SARPRANNPHEQY
J: TRBJ2-2; V: TRBV24-1; CDR3: ATSPGWTNTGELF
J: TRBJ2-7; V: TRBV12-3/TRBV12-4; CDR3: ASSPNSYEQY
J: TRBJ1-1; V: TRBV20-1; CDR3: SAHRQLTEAF
J: TRBJ2-2; V: TRBV12-3/TRBV12-4; CDR3: ASRGGLSNTGELF
J: TRBJ1-5; V: TRBV19; CDR3: ASSIDPDQPQH
J: TRBJ2-7; V: TRBV13; CDR3: ASSSTRDSSYEQY
J: TRBJ2-7; V: TRBV14; CDR3: ASSQGWGYEQY
J: TRBJ2-3; V: TRBV2; CDR3: ASISQGLANTDTQY
J: TRBJ2-7; V: TRBV7-2; CDR3: ASRQLAGGYRYEQY
J: TRBJ1-1; V: TRBV20-1; CDR3: SAVHRVNTEAF
J: TRBJ2-5; V: TRBV18; CDR3: ASSPPDSAARETQY
J: TRBJ2-5; V: TRBV27; CDR3: ASRRPGQETQY
J: TRBJ2-7; V: TRBV28; CDR3: ASSQFNRGGGEQY
J: TRBJ1-1; V: TRBV6-1; CDR3: ASTLQVMNTEAF
J: TRBJ2-7; V: TRBV7-2; CDR3: ASSLALGREGYEQY
J: TRBJ1-1; V: TRBV5-1; CDR3: ASSNRGEVRNTEAF
J: TRBJ2-5; V: TRBV7-2; CDR3: ASSLDRVGTQY
J: TRBJ1-1; V: TRBV6-1; CDR3: ASRPSYRGRGTEAF
J: TRBJ2-7; V: TRBV7-9; CDR3: ASTTGVEQY
J: TRBJ2-4; V: TRBV3-1; CDR3: ASSQSVGIQY
J: TRBJ2-7; V: TRBV7-2; CDR3: ASGRDRGISEQY
J: TRBJ1-6; V: TRBV11-2; CDR3: ASSLVADSPLH
J: TRBJ2-5; V: TRBV28; CDR3: ASSIDRVETQY
J: TRBJ2-2; V: TRBV24-1; CDR3: ATSRGNTGELF
J: TRBJ2-2; V: TRBV6-4; CDR3: ASSEGTSTGELF
J: TRBJ1-4; V: TRBV18; CDR3: ASSRAGGEANEKLF
J: TRBJ1-5; V: TRBV2; CDR3: ASSEGGRYQPQH
J: TRBJ1-2; V: TRBV7-2; CDR3: ASSPDRGSDGYT
J: TRBJ2-5; V: TRBV12-3/TRBV12-4; CDR3: ASRPQGQETQY
J: TRBJ1-1; V: TRBV6-5; CDR3: AARGQNTEAF
J: TRBJ2-2; V: TRBV20-1; CDR3: SARDVSGRSNTGELF
J: TRBJ2-3; V: TRBV11-2; CDR3: ASSFPGLGTDTQY
J: TRBJ1-2; V: TRBV29-1; CDR3: SVDGPLGGADGYT
J: TRBJ2-2; V: TRBV2; CDR3: ASSAGRGNTGELF
J: TRBJ1-1; V: TRBV12-3/TRBV12-4; CDR3: ASSRQTLNTEAF
J: TRBJ2-2; V: TRBV20-1; CDR3: SARDRRQITGELF
J: TRBJ2-3; V: TRBV7-8; CDR3: ASSGLSGRGSDTQY
J: TRBJ2-7; V: TRBV15; CDR3: ATSGTGTGAEQY
J: TRBJ2-7; V: TRBV28; CDR3: ASSLSWEQY